The present entry profiles one TCR beta chain with its context. The library protocol tagged each TCR cDNA with a unique molecular identifier. TCRdb passed the 5' RACE reads through MiXCR, listing each CDR3 protein once. The sample holds tens of thousands of distinct CDR3 sequences; about an eighth are singletons and the top ten take more than 7%. The data derive from a study of spatial heterogeneity in lung cancer. Study-level background: Detection of beta-chain sequences consistently exceeded that of alpha-chain sequences. Every unique TCR and UMI combination, on average, appeared more than ten times in raw reads.

Time point given: sample taken at primary tumor resection. Material for sequencing was whole RNA from tumor, nontumor lung or frozen PBMC, left unsorted. Donors were 72 untreated early-stage non-small cell lung cancer patients. The CDR3 length is 13 residues. V was cut by 6 bases and J by 0 bases, with 9 bases left in between. Germline assignment: CDR1 SQVTM and CDR2 ANQGSEA. This chain connects TRBV29-1 to TRBJ1-3; tentative D call: TRBD1 (5 bases). The clonotype originates from a male donor with early-stage non-small cell lung cancer. Here the sequenced sample was PBMCs, taken at surgery. The CDR3 coding sequence is TGCAGCGTGACTGGGACCTCTGGAAACACCATATATTTT. It translates to CSVTGTSGNTIYF.